The next 32 T cell receptor beta chains were all read from a single sample in a study of blood T cell repertoires in COVID-19. Only in-frame clones appear in the TCRdb table, and some are missing; sequencing was by immunoSEQ multiplex PCR. The sample lists about 140,000 clones, roughly 85% occurring once. Source material: peripheral blood. These receptors all come from a man aged 55 to 70 with acute or convalescent COVID-19.

This rearrangement joins TRBV6-2 or TRBV6-3 to TRBJ2-2, with TRBD1 matching 11 bases. Trimming cost V 2 bases and J 6 bases; bases outside gene matches: 5. Germline V gives CDR1 MNHEY, CDR2 SVGEGT. The CDR3 totals 16 residues. The CDR3 reads CASSYPWGQGAGELFF. The CDR3 DNA follows: TGTGCCAGCAGTTACCCGTGGGGACAGGGGGCCGGGGAGCTGTTTTTT.

The sample holds one count of this clone. V gene TRBV28 combines with J gene TRBJ1-5, with D hard to call. Trimming removed 6 bases from V and 9 bases from J, with 15 bases in between. This CDR3 comprises 13 residues. CDR1 and CDR2 from the germline V gene are MDHEN and SYDVKM. CDR3 region: CASSSEPLGPQHF. DNA for the CDR3: TGTGCCAGCAGCTCCGAGCCCCTCGGGCCCCAGCATTTT.

This clone has just a few counts. The chain has TRBV4-2 and TRBJ2-7, with TRBD2 as a possible D gene (6 bases). Looked up from germline, CDR1 is LGHNA and CDR2 is YNFKEQ. The CDR3 has 14 amino acids. Deletions cut 0 bases from V and 6 bases from J, with 12 bases between. The CDR3 protein is CASSQDRWEVEQYF. CDR3 nucleotide sequence: TGTGCCAGCAGCCAAGATCGGTGGGAGGTCGAGCAGTACTTC.

The rearrangement uses TRBV2 and TRBJ1-6; the match to TRBD1 covers 10 bases. Germline trimming cut 5 bases from V and 9 bases from J; bases unmatched to any gene: 4. Germline CDR1 and CDR2: SNHLY and FYNNEI. This CDR3 contains 14 residues. The CDR3: CASSPRDRGSPLHF. In DNA form, the CDR3 reads TGTGCCAGCAGTCCCCGGGACAGGGGTTCACCCCTCCACTTT.

V is TRBV2 and J is TRBJ2-1; 8 bases are shared with TRBD2. The CDR3 is made up of 14 amino acids. The germline gives CDR1 SNHLY, CDR2 FYNNEI. The J segment lost 4 bases and the V segment lost 7 bases, leaving 6 bases of the junction unmatched. The DNA of the CDR3 is TGTGCCAGCAACGGGGGGGTCTCGTACAATGAGCAGTTCTTC. Its translation is CASNGGVSYNEQFF.

The CDR3 DNA sequence: TGCAGCGTTGAGGGCAGGACAAACACTGAAGCTTTCTTT. Its translation: CSVEGRTNTEAFF. This chain links TRBV29-1 with TRBJ1-1; maybe TRBD1 (5 bases). With 3 bases removed from V and 2 bases from J, the gap between germline ends came to 10 bases. This CDR3 comprises 13 residues. The germline gives CDR1 SQVTM, CDR2 ANQGSEA.

The CDR3 sequence is CASSLRTGLSPLGGYTF. The CDR3 DNA reads TGTGCCAGCAGCTTGAGGACAGGGCTATCGCCTCTGGGCGGCTACACCTTC. This chain connects TRBV5-8 to TRBJ1-2; 8 nucleotides line up with TRBD1. Germline loops: CDR1 SGHTS, CDR2 YDEGEE. The CDR3 is made up of 17 amino acids. The J segment lost 8 bases and the V segment lost 1 base, leaving 16 bases of the junction unmatched.

There are a few counts of this clone. The chain couples TRBV19 to TRBJ2-3, with 11 positions matching TRBD2. The V and J ends lost 5 bases and 0 bases, in that order; junction bases with no gene match: 4. Per germline, CDR1 LNHDA and CDR2 SQIVND (reference sequence). This CDR3 has 16 residues. The CDR3 loop reads CASSFGTSGSTDTQYF. In DNA, the CDR3 is TGTGCCAGTAGTTTCGGGACTAGCGGAAGCACAGATACGCAGTATTTT.

CDR3 residues: CASTAGTEQYF. The CDR3 DNA follows: TGTGCCAGCACCGCGGGAACCGAGCAGTACTTC. The gene calls are TRBV28 and TRBJ2-7, with D possibly TRBD2 on 6 matching bases. CDR1 is MDHEN and CDR2 is SYDVKM in the germline V gene. The V and J ends lost 7 bases and 6 bases respectively, with 10 bases between them. This CDR3 is built from 11 residues.

The chain carries TRBV30 and TRBJ1-2; D is undetermined. V lost 4 bases to trimming and J lost 2 bases, with 11 bases between them. In germline, CDR1 is GTSNPN, CDR2 SVGIG (reference sequence). The CDR3 loop spans 13 amino acids. The CDR3 here is CAWNQQPNYGYTF. Written as DNA, the CDR3 is TGTGCCTGGAACCAACAACCGAACTATGGCTACACCTTC.

The chain joins TRBV6-5 to TRBJ2-1; D is uncertain. Germline lookup yields CDR1 MNHEY and CDR2 SVGAGI. V dropped 10 bases and J dropped 6 bases, with 13 bases sitting between them. The length of the CDR3 is 12 residues. The CDR3 coding sequence is TGTGCCACCCAGAACCTCGTCAATGAGCAGTTCTTC. Amino acid sequence: CATQNLVNEQFF.

The V gene is TRBV27, the J gene TRBJ1-2, with a possible D match to TRBD1 (5 bases). Germline V gene data show CDR1 as MNHEY and CDR2 as SMNVEV (reference sequence). V gave up 5 bases and J gave up 3 bases, with 13 bases separating them. This CDR3 is 14 amino acids long. The CDR3 spells CASSTGPEDYGYTF. For the CDR3, the DNA is TGTGCCAGCAGTACAGGTCCCGAGGACTATGGCTACACCTTC.

The chain joins TRBV6-2 or TRBV6-3 to TRBJ2-7; TRBD2 aligns across 9 bases. Germline loops: CDR1 MNHEY, CDR2 SVGEGT. The trim removed 3 bases at V and 4 bases at J, leaving 7 bases unmatched. This CDR3 has 15 residues. The CDR3 reads CASSYSASGTYEQYF. In DNA form, the CDR3 reads TGTGCCAGCAGTTATAGCGCTAGCGGGACATACGAGCAGTACTTC.

The chain combines TRBV18 with TRBJ2-3; 10 bases agree with TRBD2. Germline CDR1 and CDR2: KGHSH and LQKENI. The junction had 3 bases not matched to a gene; V was cut back by 3 bases and J by 0 bases. This CDR3 is built from 16 residues. The CDR3 spells CASSPLGLASTDTQYF. The DNA of the CDR3 is TGTGCCAGCTCACCGTTGGGACTAGCGAGCACAGATACGCAGTATTTT. Based on the CDR3 plus reference TRBV18 and TRBJ2-3, the full variable domain is NAGVMQNPRHLVRRRGQEARLRCSPMKGHSHVYWYRQLPEEGLKFMVYLQKENIIDESGMPKERFSAEFPKEGPSILRIQQVVRGDSAAYFCASSPLGLASTDTQYFGPGTRLTVL.

The V call is TRBV7-9, the J call TRBJ1-6, with D unclear. The germline gives CDR1 SEHNR, CDR2 FQNEAQ (reference sequence). The CDR3 loop spans 13 amino acids. V gave up 3 bases and J gave up 8 bases, with 8 bases separating them. DNA for the CDR3: TGTGCCAGCAGCTTCGACGGGGATTCACCCCTCCACTTT. Its protein product is CASSFDGDSPLHF.

This chain links TRBV6-5 with TRBJ1-4; TRBD1 might be the D (5 bases). This CDR3 has 14 residues. Germline V gene data show CDR1 as MNHEY and CDR2 as SVGAGI. The V end was cut by 2 bases, the J end by 5 bases, with 9 bases between. CDR3: CASSYRGLNEKLFF. In nucleotides, the CDR3 is TGTGCCAGCAGTTACAGGGGACTAAATGAAAAACTGTTTTTT.

The chain's CDR3 is CASSTRLAGEDTQYF. The CDR3 nucleotides are TGTGCCAGCAGTACTAGACTAGCGGGAGAGGATACGCAGTATTTT. The V gene is TRBV27, the J gene TRBJ2-3, with 12 nucleotides matching TRBD2. Germline trimming cut 5 bases from V and 6 bases from J; bases unmatched to any gene: 6. The CDR3 runs 15 residues. Germline V gene lookup returns CDR1 MNHEY and CDR2 SMNVEV (reference sequence).

This chain links TRBV6-2 or TRBV6-3 with TRBJ2-5; D may be TRBD2 (5 bases). Trimming stripped 4 bases from V and 5 bases from J, with 11 bases between. The germline gives CDR1 MNHEY, CDR2 SVGEGT. This CDR3 has 13 residues. CDR3 DNA sequence: TGTGCCAGCAGTTGGACCCGGGGTGAGACCCAGTACTTC. It specifies CASSWTRGETQYF.

This chain links TRBV7-8 with TRBJ2-7, with TRBD1 identical over 8 bases. Trimming removed 6 bases from V and 3 bases from J; junction bases left unmatched: 7. The CDR3 is 14 residues long. Germline CDR1 SGHVS, CDR2 FQNEAQ. For the CDR3, the DNA is TGTGCCAGCAGTCAGCAGGGGGCCAACTACGAGCAGTACTTC. The encoded protein is CASSQQGANYEQYF.

The chain joins TRBV2 to TRBJ1-2; 8 bases are shared with TRBD1. Per germline, CDR1 SNHLY and CDR2 FYNNEI. J gave up 4 bases and V 5 bases, and 6 bases lay outside the gene matches. The CDR3 runs 14 residues. The DNA of the CDR3 is TGTGCCAGCAGTAGTTTACAGGGGGGCTATGGCTACACCTTC. Encoded protein: CASSSLQGGYGYTF.

This clone came up a few times. The CDR3 bases are TGTGCCTGGAGTGCCCGGGACAATGGAAACATTCAGTACTTC. Amino acids: CAWSARDNGNIQYF. This chain links TRBV30 with TRBJ2-4; D possibly corresponds to TRBD1 (6 bases). Germline-derived CDR1 and CDR2 are GTSNPN and SVGIG (reference sequence). Trimming removed 1 base from V and 6 bases from J, with 13 bases in between. There are 14 residues in the CDR3.

This clone was detected only a few times. This sequence joins TRBV9 and TRBJ2-1, with D possibly being TRBD2 (5 bases). The CDR3 is 15 residues long. Germline lookup yields CDR1 SGDLS and CDR2 YYNGEE. The ends were cut back, 3 bases at V and 7 bases at J, with 17 bases in the middle. The CDR3 coding sequence is TGTGCCAGCAGCGGGACTGGAAGAACAACTAATGAGCAGTTCTTC. Protein sequence: CASSGTGRTTNEQFF.

The chain joins TRBV28 to TRBJ1-2; TRBD1 agrees at 10 bases. The CDR3 covers 14 residues. The germline CDR1 and CDR2 sequences are MDHEN and SYDVKM. Unmatched junction bases numbered 5, after V lost 5 bases and J lost 5 bases. DNA of the CDR3: TGTGCCAGCAGTCGACAGGGGGCGGTTTATGGCTACACCTTC. This encodes CASSRQGAVYGYTF.

This rearrangement joins TRBV11-2 to TRBJ2-2; D perhaps matches TRBD1 (6 bases). V lost 1 base to trimming and J lost 1 base, with 7 bases between them. CDR1 and CDR2 from the germline V gene are SGHAT and FQNNGV. The CDR3 is 15 amino acids. CDR3 in DNA: TGTGCCAGCAGCTTAGTGACAGGGAACACCGGGGAGCTGTTTTTT. Translation: CASSLVTGNTGELFF.

V is TRBV7-2 and J is TRBJ1-1, with 7 bases aligning to TRBD1. The V gene end was trimmed by 3 bases and the J gene end by 3 bases; junction bases not matched to a gene: 4. This CDR3 contains 14 residues. Per germline, CDR1 SGHTA and CDR2 FQGNSA. CDR3 in DNA: TGTGCCAGCAGCTTTCAGGGGGTTTACACTGAAGCTTTCTTT. Translated, it gives CASSFQGVYTEAFF.

The chain carries TRBV7-9 and TRBJ2-2; D is uncertain. Germline lookup yields CDR1 SEHNR and CDR2 FQNEAQ (reference sequence). Trimming pared 5 bases from V and 6 bases from J, leaving 7 bases between. This CDR3 spans 12 amino acids. The CDR3 reads CASSAGPGELFF. CDR3 coding DNA: TGTGCCAGCAGCGCAGGCCCCGGGGAGCTGTTTTTT. The complete variable domain, with remaining parts taken from reference TRBV7-9 and TRBJ2-2, reads DTGVSQNPRHKITKRGQNVTFRCDPISEHNRLYWYRQTLGQGPEFLTYFQNEAQLEKSRLLSDRFSAERPKGSFSTLEIQRTEQGDSAMYLCASSAGPGELFFGEGSRLTVL.

This clone was found a few times. The chain has TRBV18 and TRBJ2-1; D uncertain. There are 14 residues in the CDR3. The germline V gene has CDR1 KGHSH and CDR2 LQKENI. V was trimmed by 6 bases and J by 0 bases, leaving 9 bases between them. CDR3 region: CASSELSSYNEQFF. The CDR3 DNA sequence: TGTGCCAGCTCCGAGTTATCCTCCTACAATGAGCAGTTCTTC.

V and J are TRBV13 and TRBJ1-4; 7 positions agree with TRBD1. J lost 0 bases, V lost 3 bases, and 4 bases had no gene match. The CDR3 has 16 residues. Germline V gene sequence: CDR1 PRHDT, CDR2 FYEKMQ (reference sequence). The chain's CDR3 is CASSFRQGPTNEKLFF. DNA for the CDR3: TGTGCCAGCAGCTTCCGACAGGGCCCAACTAATGAAAAACTGTTTTTT.

The chain couples TRBV28 to TRBJ1-2; unclear D gene. CDR1 and CDR2 from the germline V gene are MDHEN and SYDVKM. The ends were cut back, 6 bases at V and 2 bases at J, with 10 bases in the middle. The CDR3 has 13 amino acids. The CDR3 nucleotides are TGTGCCAGCAGCCAAATCGGGAACTATGGCTACACCTTC. This encodes CASSQIGNYGYTF.

This clone has ten or more counts. The chain employs TRBV2 and TRBJ1-5; 8 bases line up with TRBD1. V shed 6 bases and J 4 bases; nucleotides not matched to a gene: 8. Germline CDR1 and CDR2: SNHLY and FYNNEI. This CDR3 region has 15 residues. The CDR3 sequence is CASSIQTGANQPQHF. In DNA, the CDR3 is TGTGCCAGCAGCATTCAGACAGGGGCTAATCAGCCCCAGCATTTT. Full variable domain (outside the CDR3, taken from reference TRBV2 and TRBJ1-5): EPEVTQTPSHQVTQMGQEVILRCVPISNHLYFYWYRQILGQKVEFLVSFYNNEISEKSEIFDDQFSVERPDGSNFTLKIRSTKLEDSAMYFCASSIQTGANQPQHFGDGTRLSIL.

The chain employs TRBV6-5 and TRBJ1-1; D not certain. The V and J ends lost 0 bases and 1 base respectively, with 6 bases between them. The germline gives CDR1 MNHEY, CDR2 SVGAGI. This CDR3 has 14 residues. This chain's CDR3 is CASSYSQENTEAFF. The CDR3 DNA reads TGTGCCAGCAGTTACTCGCAGGAGAACACTGAAGCTTTCTTT.

This clone has only one observation. The chain couples TRBV5-1 to TRBJ1-6; weak D call: TRBD1 (6 bases). V was pared by 4 bases and J by 7 bases, with 9 bases between. CDR3 length: 13 residues. Looked up from germline, CDR1 is SGHRS and CDR2 is YFSETQ. Written as DNA, the CDR3 is TGCGCCAGCAGCAGGACAGACAATTCACCCCTCCACTTT. Protein sequence: CASSRTDNSPLHF.